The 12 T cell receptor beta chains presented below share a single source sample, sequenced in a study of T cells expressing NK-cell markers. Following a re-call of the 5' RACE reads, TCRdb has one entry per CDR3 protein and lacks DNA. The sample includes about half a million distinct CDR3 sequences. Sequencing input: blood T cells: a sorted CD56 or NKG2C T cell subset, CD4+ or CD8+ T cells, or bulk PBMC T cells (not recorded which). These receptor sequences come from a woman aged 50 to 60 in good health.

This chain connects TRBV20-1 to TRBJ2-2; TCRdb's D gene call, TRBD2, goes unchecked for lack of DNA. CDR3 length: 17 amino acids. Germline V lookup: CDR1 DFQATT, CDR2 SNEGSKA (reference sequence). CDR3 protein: CSARNQLAWGETGELFF.

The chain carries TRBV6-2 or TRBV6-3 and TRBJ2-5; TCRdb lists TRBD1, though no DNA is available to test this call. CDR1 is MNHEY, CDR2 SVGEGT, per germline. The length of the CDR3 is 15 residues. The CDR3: CASTPLERGDETQYF.

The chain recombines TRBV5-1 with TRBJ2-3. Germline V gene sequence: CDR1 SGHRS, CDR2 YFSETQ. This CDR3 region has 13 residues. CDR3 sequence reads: CASSSLGTDTQYF.

The CDR3 spells CATSGPTYNEQFF. The rearrangement links TRBV24-1 to TRBJ2-1. The CDR3 has 13 amino acids. CDR1 and CDR2 (germline): KGHDR, SFDVKD.

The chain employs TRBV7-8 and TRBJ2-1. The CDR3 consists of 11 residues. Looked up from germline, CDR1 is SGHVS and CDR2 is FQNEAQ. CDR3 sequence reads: CASTVLNEQFF.

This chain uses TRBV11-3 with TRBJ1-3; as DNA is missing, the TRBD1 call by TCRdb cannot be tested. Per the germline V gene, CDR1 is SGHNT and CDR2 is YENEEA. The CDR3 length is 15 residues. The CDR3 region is CASSPGQGPGNTIYF.

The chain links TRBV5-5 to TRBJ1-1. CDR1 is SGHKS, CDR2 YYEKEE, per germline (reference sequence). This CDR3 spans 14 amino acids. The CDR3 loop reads CASSLGHRNTEAFF.

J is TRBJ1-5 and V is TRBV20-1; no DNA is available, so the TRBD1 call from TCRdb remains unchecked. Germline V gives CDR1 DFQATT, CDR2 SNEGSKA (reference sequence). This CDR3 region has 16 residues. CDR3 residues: CSARDRTGFSNQPQHF.

The CDR3 sequence is CSARTGGYNEQFF. The chain carries TRBV20-1 and TRBJ2-1; TCRdb proposes TRBD1, but this gene call is untestable without DNA. Germline V gene data show CDR1 as DFQATT and CDR2 as SNEGSKA (reference sequence). This CDR3 has 13 residues.

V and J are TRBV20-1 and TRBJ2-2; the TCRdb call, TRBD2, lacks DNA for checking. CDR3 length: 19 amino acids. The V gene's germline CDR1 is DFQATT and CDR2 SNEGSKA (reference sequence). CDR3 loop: CSASRVAGRVGPGTGELFF.

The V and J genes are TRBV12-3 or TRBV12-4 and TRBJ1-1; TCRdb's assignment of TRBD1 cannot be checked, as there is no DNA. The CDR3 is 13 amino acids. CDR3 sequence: CASSRGGAAEAFF.

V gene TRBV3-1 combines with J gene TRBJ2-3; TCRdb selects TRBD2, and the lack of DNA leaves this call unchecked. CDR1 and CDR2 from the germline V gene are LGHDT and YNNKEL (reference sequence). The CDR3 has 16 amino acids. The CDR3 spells CASSQDRTSGPNTQYF.